Listed below are T cell receptor beta chains from one sample, sequenced in a study of Ad26.COV2.S vaccination and SARS-CoV-2 variants. Some clones are missing from TCRdb's copy, which holds only in-frame ones; the method was immunoSEQ multiplex PCR. In the table there are roughly 700,000 clones, 89% of which are singletons. The sequences come from peripheral blood, collected in a trial of Ad26.COV2.S vaccine versus placebo. The receptors come from a person aged 18-65 years who received the Ad26.COV2.S COVID-19 vaccine or a placebo. The CDR3 runs from the conserved cysteine through the conserved F or W. The order of the fields is J gene, clone size, D gene, V gene, CDR3 DNA, CDR3 protein. D genes are given only for firm matches. Size is stated for part of the rows, as once, few or many counts, or as a class when the clone is expanded.

J: TRBJ1-1
size: NA
D: NA
V: TRBV5-4
DNA: TGTGCCAGCAGCCCTACAGGGCGAACTGAAGCTTTCTTT
CDR3: CASSPTGRTEAFF

J: TRBJ2-3
size: NA
D: NA
V: TRBV4-2
DNA: TGTGCCAGCAGCCAAGATAGCGTGGACGGAGGGCAGTATTTT
CDR3: CASSQDSVDGGQYF

J: TRBJ2-7
size: few
D: TRBD1
V: TRBV5-1
DNA: TGCGCCAGCAGCCCCGGGACAGGGCTTTCTATCGAGCAGTACTTC
CDR3: CASSPGTGLSIEQYF

J: TRBJ2-2
size: NA
D: NA
V: TRBV25-1
DNA: TGTGCCAGCACGGGCCGACCGAACACCGGGGAGCTGTTTTTT
CDR3: CASTGRPNTGELFF

J: TRBJ1-2
size: NA
D: TRBD1
V: TRBV6-5
DNA: TGTGCCAGCAGTTACGCAGACAGGGTTGCAAGCTATGGCTACACCTTC
CDR3: CASSYADRVASYGYTF

J: TRBJ2-2
size: NA
D: NA
V: TRBV5-4
DNA: TGTGCCAGCAGCTTGCAGCTCGGGGAGCTGTTTTTT
CDR3: CASSLQLGELFF

J: TRBJ2-5
size: NA
D: TRBD2
V: TRBV18
DNA: TGTGCCAGCTCACCAAACCTGGCGGGGGGTCTGGAGACCCAGTACTTC
CDR3: CASSPNLAGGLETQYF

J: TRBJ2-3
size: NA
D: NA
V: TRBV6-6
DNA: TGTGCCAGCAGTTACGCCCAGGTACCAGATACGCAGTATTTT
CDR3: CASSYAQVPDTQYF

J: TRBJ2-5
size: NA
D: NA
V: TRBV29-1
DNA: TGCAGCGTGCAGTGGACCCACCCAGAGACCCAGTACTTC
CDR3: CSVQWTHPETQYF

J: TRBJ2-2
size: NA
D: NA
V: TRBV19
DNA: TGTGCCACCATCGACATTCTGGGCGGGGAGCTGTTTTTT
CDR3: CATIDILGGELFF

J: TRBJ1-4
size: NA
D: NA
V: TRBV19
DNA: TGTGCCAGTAGTATCGACTCTGCAACTAATGAAAAACTGTTTTTT
CDR3: CASSIDSATNEKLFF

J: TRBJ2-7
size: NA
D: TRBD2
V: TRBV3-1/TRBV3-2
DNA: TGTGCCAGCAGCCAAGGGCCGGGGGGGCAGTACTTC
CDR3: CASSQGPGGQYF

J: TRBJ2-5
size: NA
D: NA
V: TRBV5-4
DNA: TGTGCCAGCAGCTTGGGTGGTTCGCAAGAGACCCAGTACTTC
CDR3: CASSLGGSQETQYF

J: TRBJ2-1
size: NA
D: NA
V: TRBV30
DNA: TGTGCCTGGCGAGGGGCCTACAATGAGCAGTTCTTC
CDR3: CAWRGAYNEQFF

J: TRBJ1-2
size: NA
D: NA
V: TRBV19
DNA: TGTGCCAGTACTACATCAACAGCCTATGGCTACACCTTC
CDR3: CASTTSTAYGYTF

J: TRBJ2-5
size: NA
D: NA
V: TRBV11-1
DNA: TGTGCCAGCAGCTTAGCGACCTTTGGGAGCGGACAAGAGACCCAGTACTTC
CDR3: CASSLATFGSGQETQYF

J: TRBJ2-7
size: few
D: NA
V: TRBV12-3/TRBV12-4
DNA: TGTGCCAGCAGCCGCCTGGGGACCTACGAGCAGTACTTC
CDR3: CASSRLGTYEQYF

J: TRBJ2-1
size: NA
D: TRBD2
V: TRBV19
DNA: TGTGCCAGTAGTATAAACAGCGGCCTAGCGGGGGGTTTCCGTTTATTTGCCAATGAGCAGTTCTTC
CDR3: CASSINSGLAGGFRLFANEQFF

J: TRBJ1-2
size: NA
D: NA
V: TRBV6-5
DNA: TGTGCCAGCAGGGACGGAGCTAACTATGGCTACACCTTC
CDR3: CASRDGANYGYTF

J: TRBJ2-3
size: NA
D: NA
V: TRBV12-3/TRBV12-4
DNA: TGTGCCAGCAGTCCACCTGTGGGGACCACGCAGTATTTT
CDR3: CASSPPVGTTQYF

J: TRBJ2-5
size: NA
D: TRBD2
V: TRBV10-1
DNA: TGCGCCAGCAGCTCGACTAGCCACCAAGAGACCCAGTACTTC
CDR3: CASSSTSHQETQYF

J: TRBJ1-1
size: NA
D: NA
V: TRBV5-4
DNA: TGTGCCAGCAGCTTGGACAGCCGAGCGAACACTGAAGCTTTCTTT
CDR3: CASSLDSRANTEAFF

J: TRBJ2-5
size: NA
D: NA
V: TRBV2
DNA: TGTGCCAGCACACGGGAAGTGAAAGAGACCCAGTACTTC
CDR3: CASTREVKETQYF

J: TRBJ2-2
size: NA
D: NA
V: TRBV29-1
DNA: TGCAGCGTCTCACCAGCCGCGAACACCGGGGAGCTGTTTTTT
CDR3: CSVSPAANTGELFF

J: TRBJ1-3
size: NA
D: TRBD1
V: TRBV6-6
DNA: TGTGCCAGCAGTTACTCGGGACAGGGGGCCGGAAACACCATATATTTT
CDR3: CASSYSGQGAGNTIYF

J: TRBJ1-2
size: few
D: TRBD1
V: TRBV4-1
DNA: TGCGCCAGCAGCCAAGCTGGGGGGCAGGGGGCCAACTATGGCTACACCTTC
CDR3: CASSQAGGQGANYGYTF

J: TRBJ1-5
size: NA
D: TRBD1
V: TRBV6-6
DNA: TGTGCCAGCAGTCTAATACCCCCGGGACAGGGCCAGAGGACCCATCAGCCCCAGCATTTT
CDR3: CASSLIPPGQGQRTHQPQHF

J: TRBJ2-4
size: NA
D: NA
V: TRBV18
DNA: TGTGCCAGCTCACCACCCGAGGGAAGAGGATCCAAAAACATTCAGTACTTC
CDR3: CASSPPEGRGSKNIQYF

J: TRBJ1-4
size: once
D: TRBD1
V: TRBV18
DNA: TGTGCCAGCTCACCACAGGGGGCGGTTAATGAAAAACTGTTTTTT
CDR3: CASSPQGAVNEKLFF

J: TRBJ1-3
size: NA
D: NA
V: TRBV29-1
DNA: TGCAGCGCTAAAGAGGGCGGCTCTGGAAACACCATATATTTT
CDR3: CSAKEGGSGNTIYF

J: TRBJ1-3
size: once
D: NA
V: TRBV5-1
DNA: TGCGCCAGCAGCTTGGTGGGATCAGGAAACACCATATATTTT
CDR3: CASSLVGSGNTIYF

J: TRBJ2-1
size: NA
D: NA
V: TRBV3-1/TRBV3-2
DNA: TGTGCCAGCAGCCAAGACCTAGCGAGGAATGAGCAGTTCTTC
CDR3: CASSQDLARNEQFF

J: TRBJ2-3
size: NA
D: NA
V: TRBV7-2
DNA: TGTGCCAGCAGGCTTGGCGGCTTGGGAGATACGCAGTATTTT
CDR3: CASRLGGLGDTQYF

J: TRBJ2-1
size: once
D: TRBD2
V: TRBV7-8
DNA: TGTGCCAGCAGCCCCTGGACTAGCGGGACTCCAAATGAGCAGTTCTTC
CDR3: CASSPWTSGTPNEQFF

J: TRBJ2-1
size: NA
D: TRBD1
V: TRBV18
DNA: TGTGCCAGCTCCCGACTCAGACAGGGGCCCTACAATGAGCAGTTCTTC
CDR3: CASSRLRQGPYNEQFF

J: TRBJ1-5
size: NA
D: NA
V: TRBV7-6
DNA: TGTGCCAGCAGCCCCCAGGGGCAAGATCAGCCCCAGCATTTT
CDR3: CASSPQGQDQPQHF

J: TRBJ2-7
size: NA
D: NA
V: TRBV7-9
DNA: TGTGCCAGCAGCACCGAGGGGTTGGAGCAGTACTTC
CDR3: CASSTEGLEQYF

J: TRBJ2-7
size: NA
D: NA
V: TRBV7-2
DNA: TGTGCCAGCAGGGGGGGAGGCTCCTCCTACGAGCAGTACTTC
CDR3: CASRGGGSSYEQYF

J: TRBJ1-2
size: NA
D: TRBD1
V: TRBV4-2
DNA: TGTGCCAGCAGCCTCCCGGGACAGGGGGCTTCGGAACGACGATATGGCTACACCTTC
CDR3: CASSLPGQGASERRYGYTF

J: TRBJ1-1
size: NA
D: TRBD1
V: TRBV13
DNA: TGTGCCAGCAGCACCCCCACTGGACAGGGACCCCCCGCTTTCTTT
CDR3: CASSTPTGQGPPAFF

J: TRBJ1-1
size: NA
D: TRBD1
V: TRBV6-6
DNA: TGTGCCAGCAGTTACAGGGTGGGACAGGGGACTGAAGCTTTCTTT
CDR3: CASSYRVGQGTEAFF

J: TRBJ1-1
size: NA
D: TRBD1
V: TRBV7-2
DNA: TGTGCCAGCAGCTTAGCTGGGACAGCCTCTGAAGCTTTCTTT
CDR3: CASSLAGTASEAFF

J: TRBJ1-6
size: NA
D: NA
V: TRBV21-1
DNA: TGTGCCAGCAGCAAATCCCCGGCCTATCAGGGGGCCTATAATTCACCCCTCCACTTT
CDR3: CASSKSPAYQGAYNSPLHF